The 19 T cell receptor beta chains given below trace back to one sample, sequenced in a study of blood T cells in healthy people across ages. The use of a sample-barcoded 5' primer and a J-beta primer mix characterized a second PCR of roughly 7 to 12 cycles. TCRdb fed the 5' RACE reads into MiXCR, producing one record per CDR3 protein. The sample has roughly 1,000,000 distinct CDR3 sequences, approximately 25% seen once. These records were also assigned to another study, of T cells of mothers and their children.

Sequenced input: blood. These TCRs come from a girl aged 2 to 10 in good health.

The DNA of the CDR3 is TGCAGTGCTAGCAACCTAGCGGGAGGGCTCGGGCTAGGCACAGATACGCAGTATTTT. Protein sequence: CSASNLAGGLGLGTDTQYF. The chain is built from TRBV20-1 and TRBJ2-3, with 12 nucleotides matching TRBD2. This CDR3 has 19 amino acids. The V gene's germline CDR1 is DFQATT and CDR2 SNEGSKA (reference sequence). With V trimmed by 3 bases and J by 1 base, 14 bases remained unmatched.

This clonotype has only a few counts. The V gene is TRBV7-9, the J gene TRBJ2-3, with D perhaps matching TRBD1 (5 bases). Per germline, CDR1 SEHNR and CDR2 FQNEAQ (reference sequence). The CDR3 has 17 amino acids. With 0 bases removed from V and 0 bases from J, the gap between germline ends came to 13 bases. CDR3 coding DNA: TGTGCCAGCAGCTTAGCCCCCCCAGGGCGTAGCACAGATACGCAGTATTTT. Encoded protein: CASSLAPPGRSTDTQYF. The complete variable domain, with remaining parts taken from reference TRBV7-9 and TRBJ2-3, reads DTGVSQNPRHKITKRGQNVTFRCDPISEHNRLYWYRQTLGQGPEFLTYFQNEAQLEKSRLLSDRFSAERPKGSFSTLEIQRTEQGDSAMYLCASSLAPPGRSTDTQYFGPGTRLTVL.

CDR3 in DNA: TGCGCCAGCAGCCGAGAAGGGGGCAGGTCCTACAATGAGCAGTTCTTC. The encoded protein is CASSREGGRSYNEQFF. The chain is built from TRBV4-1 and TRBJ2-1, with 7 bases fitting TRBD1. In germline, CDR1 is MGHRA, CDR2 YSYEKL. With V trimmed by 4 bases and J by 1 base, 7 bases remained unmatched. The CDR3 is made up of 16 amino acids.

The CDR3 loop is CASSGTLEYF. The CDR3 nucleotides read TGTGCCAGCAGCGGAACATTGGAGTACTTC. J is TRBJ2-5 and V is TRBV5-6; no clear D. V was pared by 4 bases and J by 12 bases, with 10 bases between. This CDR3 comprises 10 residues. Germline V lookup: CDR1 SGHDT, CDR2 YYEEEE.

This clonotype was found a few times. The chain uses TRBV4-1 and TRBJ2-3; D is uncertain. The CDR3 runs 16 residues. The germline V and J ends were trimmed by 0 bases and 2 bases, with 12 bases remaining between them. From germline, CDR1 is MGHRA and CDR2 YSYEKL. CDR3 protein: CASSQDRALNTDTQYF. CDR3 bases: TGCGCCAGCAGCCAAGATCGGGCGTTAAACACAGATACGCAGTATTTT.

V and J are TRBV4-1 and TRBJ2-5, with D hard to call. TRBJ2-7 matches the DNA end more closely, so the J call is doubtful. CDR1 and CDR2 (germline): MGHRA, YSYEKL. The length of the CDR3 is 15 residues. The CDR3 DNA is TGCGCCAGCAGCCATTTGCCGGGCCAGCCGTACGAGCAGTACTTC. It is translated as CASSHLPGQPYEQYF.

This clonotype was seen many times. The V gene is TRBV7-9, the J gene TRBJ2-1; 7 nucleotides line up with TRBD1. The length of the CDR3 is 16 residues. V was clipped by 5 bases and J by 2 bases; unmatched bases: 9. Germline V gene data show CDR1 as SEHNR and CDR2 as FQNEAQ (reference sequence). In nucleotides, the CDR3 is TGTGCCAGCAGCCCACCAGGGCAGGGGGCCTACAATGAGCAGTTCTTC. This translates into CASSPPGQGAYNEQFF. Full variable domain (rest looked up from reference TRBV7-9 and TRBJ2-1): DTGVSQNPRHKITKRGQNVTFRCDPISEHNRLYWYRQTLGQGPEFLTYFQNEAQLEKSRLLSDRFSAERPKGSFSTLEIQRTEQGDSAMYLCASSPPGQGAYNEQFFGPGTRLTVL.

This clonotype was observed a few times. The V gene is TRBV15, the J gene TRBJ2-3; D call uncertain. V gave up 0 bases and J gave up 2 bases, with 9 bases separating them. Germline lookup yields CDR1 LNHNV and CDR2 YYDKDF (reference sequence). The CDR3 loop spans 15 amino acids. The CDR3 DNA follows: TGTGCCACCAGCAGAGATCGGACGTACACAGATACGCAGTATTTT. It yields the protein CATSRDRTYTDTQYF.

This clonotype was recorded only once. V is TRBV2 and J is TRBJ2-6; D gene unclear. From germline, CDR1 is SNHLY and CDR2 FYNNEI. Trimming took 7 bases from V and 1 from J, leaving 14 bases between them. This CDR3 region has 16 residues. CDR3 sequence reads: CASKFVILSGANVLTF. Written as DNA, the CDR3 is TGTGCCAGCAAGTTCGTCATTCTATCTGGGGCCAACGTCCTGACTTTC.

This sequence joins TRBV5-1 and TRBJ1-5; unclear D gene. The V end lost 6 bases, the J end lost 4 bases, and 11 bases lay between the germline ends. The germline gives CDR1 SGHRS, CDR2 YFSETQ. CDR3 length: 13 amino acids. The CDR3 DNA reads TGCGCCAGCATGGCAGGACCGAATCAGCCCCAGCATTTT. This codes for CASMAGPNQPQHF.

As DNA, the CDR3 is TGTGCCAGCAGCTCCCAGGGGTTGCGAACTGAAGCTTTCTTT. This encodes CASSSQGLRTEAFF. This chain joins TRBV7-8 and TRBJ1-1; D might be TRBD1 (6 bases). Germline loops: CDR1 SGHVS, CDR2 FQNEAQ. Trimming removed 4 bases at V and 5 bases at J, with 14 bases between. This CDR3 contains 14 residues.

The J gene is TRBJ2-7, the V gene TRBV7-9, with D possibly TRBD2 on 6 matching bases. Trimming cost V 7 bases and J 3 bases, with 25 bases left between them. Germline-derived CDR1 and CDR2 are SEHNR and FQNEAQ (reference sequence). The CDR3 runs to 17 residues. The CDR3 sequence: CASTPRGWGGDVYEQYF. The CDR3 DNA follows: TGTGCCAGCACCCCTAGGGGATGGGGAGGTGACGTCTACGAGCAGTACTTC.

This clonotype came up a few times. The chain uses TRBV12-3 or TRBV12-4 and TRBJ2-5, with 7 bases identical to TRBD1. With the DNA end fitting TRBJ2-1 better, the J assignment may be wrong. This CDR3 has 17 residues. The CDR3 bases are TGTGCCAGCAGTAGCCGGGACAGACTTGCTGGTGGCAATGAGCAGTTCTTC. As protein: CASSSRDRLAGGNEQFF.

The rearrangement links TRBV20-1 to TRBJ2-3; TRBD2 matches 8 bases. With 0 bases clipped from V and 4 bases from J, the junction kept 6 bases outside the gene matches. Germline assignment: CDR1 DFQATT and CDR2 SNEGSKA (reference sequence). This CDR3 has 15 amino acids. The CDR3 nucleotides are TGCAGTGCTAGAGAACGGGGGGGCGTCCCAGATACGCAGTATTTT. As protein: CSARERGGVPDTQYF.

This chain links TRBV7-2 with TRBJ2-7, with 9 nucleotides matching TRBD1. The CDR3 has 19 amino acids. From germline, CDR1 is SGHTA and CDR2 FQGNSA. The V segment lost 3 bases and the J segment 3 bases; nucleotides outside the gene matches: 18. CDR3 in DNA: TGTGCCAGCAGCTTGACTCCCGGGACAGGGACATACGAGGACTACGAGCAGTACTTC. Its translation: CASSLTPGTGTYEDYEQYF.

This clonotype was seen a few times. This chain connects TRBV19 to TRBJ2-5; D not certain. The DNA end lines up better with TRBJ2-1; the J call may be wrong. Per the germline V gene, CDR1 is LNHDA and CDR2 is SQIVND (reference sequence). This CDR3 contains 13 residues. The CDR3 bases are TGTGCCAGTAGTATTTTGATGCGGCGGAAGCAGTTCTTC. Its translation: CASSILMRRKQFF.

The V and J genes are TRBV20-1 and TRBJ2-1, with unresolved D. Trimming left V 6 bases short and J 4 bases short, with 19 bases between. This CDR3 is built from 15 residues. Germline V gene lookup returns CDR1 DFQATT and CDR2 SNEGSKA (reference sequence). The CDR3 DNA follows: TGCAGTGCCCCGAAGCCCCTGATGTTATACAATGAGCAGTTCTTC. Amino acid sequence: CSAPKPLMLYNEQFF.

This clonotype occurred a few times. V usage is TRBV29-1 and J usage is TRBJ2-1; tentatively, D is TRBD1 (5 bases). This CDR3 has 14 residues. Germline values: CDR1 SQVTM, CDR2 ANQGSEA. Trimming pared 5 bases from V and 7 bases from J, leaving 18 bases between. The CDR3 region is CSVPQGMGVNEQFF. For the CDR3, the DNA is TGCAGCGTTCCCCAGGGTATGGGTGTGAATGAGCAGTTCTTC.

The sample holds a few counts of this clonotype. The chain recombines TRBV13 with TRBJ2-1; 9 bases map to TRBD1. Per germline, CDR1 PRHDT and CDR2 FYEKMQ (reference sequence). Germline trimming cut 5 bases from V and 4 bases from J; bases unmatched to any gene: 9. This CDR3 has 16 residues. CDR3 coding DNA: TGTGCCAGCAGCCACAACTCGGGACAGGGATACAATGAGCAGTTCTTC. This encodes CASSHNSGQGYNEQFF.